The 7 T cell receptor beta chains below come from one sample, sequenced in a study of control samples from healthy donors and cancer patients (dated by TCRdb to 2018 to 2021). The method was the immunoSEQ multiplex PCR assay. The source is immuneACCESS, and TCRdb retained only in-frame sequences with V and J called. Part of the clones is not carried over; for the studies checked, unresolved V genes explain less than half of this, and the remainder is unexplained. This sample is represented by about 150,000 clones; more than 85% of them were singletons. Of the sample, less than 6% is held by the ten largest clones. The material sequenced was blood. All receptors derive from a man younger than 35 in good health.

This sequence joins TRBV18 and TRBJ1-2, with D hard to call. The CDR3 has 15 residues. V lost 2 bases and J lost 2, with 12 bases in between. Per germline, CDR1 KGHSH and CDR2 LQKENI. CDR3 sequence: CASSPDGRRNYGYTF. CDR3 nucleotides: TGTGCCAGCTCACCAGACGGGCGGAGAAACTATGGCTACACCTTC.

The rearrangement uses TRBV11-3 and TRBJ2-1; D gene ambiguous. Deletions cut 1 base from V and 9 bases from J, with 10 bases between. Germline-derived CDR1 and CDR2 are SGHNT and YENEEA. This CDR3 is built from 13 residues. The CDR3 DNA reads TGTGCCAGCAGCTTAGTAGGGTCCAGTGAGCAGTTCTTC. Amino acids: CASSLVGSSEQFF.

The chain joins TRBV5-1 to TRBJ1-1; D gene uncertain. The CDR3 spans 13 residues. Germline V CDR1 and CDR2: SGHRS, YFSETQ. With 4 bases removed from V and 1 base from J, the gap between germline ends came to 8 bases. The CDR3 DNA is TGCGCCAGCAGCGCAGACACGAACACTGAAGCTTTCTTT. Its protein product is CASSADTNTEAFF.

This clone was seen only once. The chain uses TRBV6-4 and TRBJ2-6, with no clear D. The CDR3 sequence is 16 residues long. The germline V gene has CDR1 MRHNA and CDR2 SNTAGT. Trimming took 0 bases from V and 0 from J, leaving 6 bases between them. Here the CDR3 reads CASSDSQVSGANVLTF. For the CDR3, the DNA is TGTGCCAGCAGTGACTCTCAGGTCTCTGGGGCCAACGTCCTGACTTTC.

The J gene is TRBJ1-2, the V gene TRBV21-1. TRBV21-1 is described as a pseudogene. The CDR3 consists of 14 residues. This CDR3 reads CASSKAFGGGGYTF. CDR3 sequence (DNA): TGTGCCAGCAGCAAAGCCTTCGGGGGTGGTGGCTACACCTTC.

This sequence joins TRBV6-6 and TRBJ1-4; D not resolved. This CDR3 contains 13 residues. CDR1 and CDR2 from the germline V gene are MNHNY and SVGAGI (reference sequence). The V and J ends lost 4 bases and 5 bases respectively, with 8 bases between them. This CDR3 is CASSLSQNEKLFF. In nucleotides, the CDR3 is TGTGCCAGCAGTTTAAGTCAAAATGAAAAACTGTTTTTT.

V is TRBV6-5 and J is TRBJ1-2; 8 positions match TRBD1. CDR3 length equals 14 residues. The J segment lost 4 bases and the V segment lost 6 bases, leaving 7 bases of the junction unmatched. Germline V gives CDR1 MNHEY, CDR2 SVGAGI. CDR3 sequence reads: CASSHDRGPYGYTF. The CDR3 bases are TGTGCCAGCAGCCATGACAGGGGTCCCTATGGCTACACCTTC.